A selection of T cell receptor beta chains follows, all from one sample in a study of T cell clonotyping in hematopoietic cell transplantation. Produced via immunoSEQ multiplex PCR; TCRdb's table is partial and in-frame only. The sample consists of over 8,500 clones, under 55% of them appearing once. The input for sequencing was PBMCs, taken 30 days after allogeneic stem cell transplant. The receptor set was obtained from a male patient in his fifties who had an allogeneic stem cell transplant from an unrelated donor, so the T cells may come from the graft donor. Some clones in this sample may be carry-over from other donors' samples. Both conserved end residues are part of each CDR3.

j_call v_call cdr3_aa
TRBJ1-2 TRBV28 CASSLGQEGSGYTF
TRBJ2-5 TRBV7-7 CASSLGEGRGETQYF
TRBJ2-2 TRBV7-2 CASSFLAGGGTGELFF
TRBJ2-1 TRBV9 CASSPQGNSYNEQFF
TRBJ1-1 TRBV6-1 CASRDRDRVNTEAFF
- TRBV7-8 CASSLRSSSLYEQYF
TRBJ2-3 TRBV4-3 CASSQSAGEVGDTQYF
TRBJ1-2 TRBV7-2 CASSLDGFYGYTF
TRBJ2-7 TRBV9 CASSPLGGPYEQYF
TRBJ2-7 TRBV19 CASSTTGETGEQYF
TRBJ2-7 TRBV29-1 CSVEAIPGSYEQYF
TRBJ2-7 TRBV9 CASSSGQVFSYEQYF
TRBJ2-1 TRBV30 CAWSVQARESIWDNEQFF
TRBJ2-3 TRBV1 CTSSQGSPGRGGFTDTQYF
TRBJ1-5 TRBV21-1 CASSGGGGEDQPQHF
TRBJ1-3 TRBV5-6 CASSLDRGNTIYF
TRBJ2-7 TRBV29-1 CSVEDLPGEQYF
TRBJ2-1 TRBV14 CASSQDLQIYNEQFF
TRBJ2-7 TRBV30 CAWRARTGGYEQYF
TRBJ2-4 TRBV29-1 CSVEEPGAKLQYF
TRBJ2-3 TRBV30 CAWSLSTDTQYF
TRBJ1-6 TRBV9 CASSARGGGEKSPLHF
TRBJ1-2 TRBV30 CAWSPRLGRVYGYTF
TRBJ1-2 TRBV30 CACLRGDLAGYTF
TRBJ1-4 TRBV30 CACPGNPEKLFF
TRBJ2-3 TRBV5-1 CASSSTGRTDTQYF
TRBJ2-7 TRBV29-1 CSVERAGDESYEQYF
TRBJ1-6 TRBV28 CASSMGTGDSPLHF
TRBJ2-3 TRBV7-3 CASSLTSGGTDTQYF
TRBJ2-7 TRBV7-2 CASSERVGQRNSYEQYF
TRBJ1-3 TRBV9 CASSVTRAGNTIYF
TRBJ2-1 TRBV7-2 CASSQPPGLPPEQFF
TRBJ1-5 TRBV7-7 CASNRQAHQPQHF
TRBJ1-2 TRBV6-5 CASGREGYGYTF
TRBJ2-1 TRBV4-1 CASSQRDYPSNEQFF
TRBJ2-5 TRBV11-2 CASAGVGETQYF
TRBJ1-1 TRBV14 CASSQRGLLLTEAFF
TRBJ2-1 TRBV27 CASSLGTSGNYNEQFF
TRBJ2-1 TRBV7-2 CASSLGGGLPYNEQFF
TRBJ1-2 TRBV7-2 CASSYLGPAGGYTF
TRBJ2-7 TRBV7-9 CASSRTGTEFYEQYF
TRBJ2-4 TRBV7-2 CASSSTYGTQNIQYF
TRBJ1-1 TRBV29-1 CSVAQGGSNTEAFF
TRBJ1-3 TRBV25-1 CASSEPGAGNTIYF
TRBJ2-7 TRBV30 CAWSVQGAAPGQYF
TRBJ1-5 TRBV7-9 CASSPEGDSNQPQHF
TRBJ1-2 TRBV25-1 CASSQIDDYGYTF